This TCR beta chain appears in the sequencing data of a study of T cell responses to AZD1222 COVID-19 vaccine. Germline V gives CDR1 MNHNY, CDR2 SVGAGI (reference sequence). The CDR3 length is 15 residues. V was clipped by 3 bases and J by 7 bases; unmatched bases: 7. Produced via immunoSEQ multiplex PCR; TCRdb's table is partial and in-frame only. The repertoire consists of 250,000 to 300,000 clones, with around 93% occurring once and the leading ten covering 0.55%. The clonotype comes from an adult who received the AZD1222 COVID-19 vaccine. This chain connects TRBV6-6 to TRBJ2-7; 12 nucleotides agree with TRBD1. The input for sequencing was peripheral blood, taken 28 days after the second AZD1222 dose. In DNA, the CDR3 is TGTGCCAGCAGTTATCCGGGACAGGGGGCGGGGGAGCAGTACTTC. It encodes CASSYPGQGAGEQYF.